The next 15 T cell receptor beta chains were all read from a single sample in a study of vaccination effects on CD4 cells after COVID-19. After expansion with viral peptide pools in the ViraFEST assay, antigen-specific CD4+ T cells were sequenced. Having been cultured for around ten days, the cells underwent CD4+ T cell isolation. Prior SARS-CoV-2 infection was absent in the vaccine recipients, as shown by negative nucleocapsid antibodies. Antigens of these TCRs are unknown. The data were produced by immunoSEQ multiplex PCR, yet TCRdb's version contains in-frame clones alone and is incomplete. The table lists 52,000 or so clones, roughly 70% of them singletons. This material consisted of CD4+ T cells from PBMCs cultured with SARS-CoV-2 spike peptides, taken before COVID-19 vaccination. All receptors come from a human donor who received a COVID-19 vaccine.

This chain links TRBV19 with TRBJ1-5, with TRBD1 identical over 9 bases. The CDR3 runs to 14 residues. Germline V lookup: CDR1 LNHDA, CDR2 SQIVND (reference sequence). Trimming took 4 bases from V and 6 from J; bases not matched to a gene: 4. DNA for the CDR3: TGTGCCAGTAGTAGCGGACAGGGGACTCAGCCCCAGCATTTT. Its translation is CASSSGQGTQPQHF.

The V and J genes are TRBV7-2 and TRBJ1-2; no clear D. The V gene lost 2 bases and the J gene lost 2 bases, with 12 bases spanning the gap. The CDR3 has 15 amino acids. Looked up from germline, CDR1 is SGHTA and CDR2 is FQGNSA. CDR3 coding DNA: TGTGCCAGCAGCTTAAGTGTTCAGGAGAACTATGGCTACACCTTC. This gives the protein CASSLSVQENYGYTF.

This chain links TRBV5-1 with TRBJ1-1, with D possibly matching TRBD1 (6 bases). CDR1 and CDR2 from the germline V gene are SGHRS and YFSETQ. The CDR3 has 13 amino acids. V lost 4 bases and J 3 bases, leaving 10 bases between the germline ends. CDR3 residues: CASSPNRDTEAFF. The DNA for the CDR3 is TGCGCCAGCAGCCCTAACAGGGACACTGAAGCTTTCTTT.

The chain recombines TRBV6-5 with TRBJ2-1; D possibly corresponds to TRBD2 (6 bases). The V and J ends lost 8 bases and 1 base respectively, with 15 bases between them. Per germline, CDR1 MNHEY and CDR2 SVGAGI. This CDR3 spans 15 amino acids. This CDR3 reads CASRSRRGSYNEQFF. For the CDR3, the DNA is TGTGCCAGCCGTTCCCGGCGGGGTTCCTACAATGAGCAGTTCTTC.

This clone was detected only a few times. The chain carries TRBV7-9 and TRBJ1-2; TRBD1 might be the D (5 bases). The CDR3 totals 16 residues. Germline CDR1 and CDR2: SEHNR and FQNEAQ (reference sequence). The V end lost 0 bases, the J end lost 5 bases, and 16 bases lay between the germline ends. The CDR3 DNA is TGTGCCAGCAGCTTAGCGGGGGAGGGATCCATTTATGGCTACACCTTC. Its protein is CASSLAGEGSIYGYTF. The variable domain in full, with the rest retrieved from reference TRBV7-9 and TRBJ1-2, is DTGVSQNPRHKITKRGQNVTFRCDPISEHNRLYWYRQTLGQGPEFLTYFQNEAQLEKSRLLSDRFSAERPKGSFSTLEIQRTEQGDSAMYLCASSLAGEGSIYGYTFGSGTRLTVV.

The genes are TRBV4-3 and TRBJ1-5; D perhaps matches TRBD1 (6 bases). Trimming cost V 1 base and J 5 bases, with 15 bases left between them. This CDR3 is built from 16 residues. Germline CDR1 and CDR2: LGHNA and YSLEER. CDR3 coding DNA: TGCGCCAGCAGCCAAGCGTTGTTGGGGGCCGATCAGCCCCAGCATTTT. Translated: CASSQALLGADQPQHF.

The chain couples TRBV5-4 to TRBJ1-4; 10 bases fit TRBD1. The CDR3 has 16 amino acids. V shed 1 base, J shed 8 bases, and the junction held 8 bases outside the gene matches. The germline gives CDR1 SGHNT, CDR2 YYREEE (reference sequence). The CDR3 spells CASSLQSPGQGEKLFF. As DNA, the CDR3 is TGTGCCAGCAGCTTGCAATCTCCGGGACAGGGGGAAAAACTGTTTTTT.

The chain has TRBV2 and TRBJ2-2; D gene unclear. Trimming removed 1 base at V and 5 bases at J, with 11 bases between. CDR1 is SNHLY and CDR2 is FYNNEI in the germline V gene. The CDR3 length is 15 residues. The CDR3: CASSEVGSGTGELFF. In DNA form, the CDR3 reads TGTGCCAGCAGTGAAGTGGGCTCGGGTACCGGGGAGCTGTTTTTT.

This chain uses TRBV6-6 with TRBJ2-5; D not certain. Deletions cut 0 bases from V and 0 bases from J, with 8 bases between. Germline V gene lookup returns CDR1 MNHNY and CDR2 SVGAGI (reference sequence). The CDR3 runs to 15 residues. Written as DNA, the CDR3 is TGTGCCAGCAGTTACTCGGCCACAGACCAAGAGACCCAGTACTTC. Translation: CASSYSATDQETQYF.

This clone occurred a few times. CDR3 residues: CASSSTPTGTTGELFF. The CDR3 coding sequence is TGTGCCAGCAGCTCCACCCCGACAGGAACCACCGGGGAGCTGTTTTTT. The V call is TRBV13, the J call TRBJ2-2; D may be TRBD1 (6 bases). The V end lost 4 bases, the J end lost 4 bases, and 16 bases lay between the germline ends. The germline V gene encodes CDR1 PRHDT and CDR2 FYEKMQ (reference sequence). This CDR3 is 16 amino acids long.

The chain links TRBV7-8 to TRBJ1-2; 7 positions match TRBD1. Germline CDR1 reads SGHVS; CDR2 reads FQNEAQ. After removal of 1 base from V and 7 bases from J, the junction contained 15 bases not matched to a gene. The CDR3 is made up of 17 amino acids. The DNA for the CDR3 is TGTGCCAGCAGCTTAGTTCTTGGGAACAGGGGAGGGCTTGGCTACACCTTC. Translated: CASSLVLGNRGGLGYTF.

The chain joins TRBV6-5 to TRBJ2-1; perhaps TRBD2 as D (6 bases). Trimming removed 2 bases from V and 7 bases from J, with 12 bases in between. Germline V gene lookup returns CDR1 MNHEY and CDR2 SVGAGI. CDR3 length equals 14 residues. DNA for the CDR3: TGTGCCAGCAGTTACGGCGGGACGCCGAATGAGCAGTTCTTC. It codes for CASSYGGTPNEQFF.

The chain links TRBV5-4 to TRBJ1-1, with 9 positions matching TRBD1. CDR3 length equals 13 residues. With 0 bases clipped from V and 6 bases from J, the junction kept 0 bases outside the gene matches. The germline V gene encodes CDR1 SGHNT and CDR2 YYREEE (reference sequence). The DNA of the CDR3 is TGTGCCAGCAGCTTGGGACAGGGGGCTGAAGCTTTCTTT. Its protein product is CASSLGQGAEAFF.

The CDR3 DNA reads TGTGCCAGCAGCCGACTACAGGGTTTCGGAAACACCATATATTTT. Translation gives CASSRLQGFGNTIYF. The chain uses TRBV6-5 and TRBJ1-3; a weak D match, TRBD1 (6 bases). The germline V gene has CDR1 MNHEY and CDR2 SVGAGI. This CDR3 comprises 15 residues. Trimming took 6 bases from V and 4 from J, leaving 16 bases between them.

The rearrangement joins TRBV2 to TRBJ2-7, with D maybe TRBD1 (5 bases). The length of the CDR3 is 15 residues. V was pared by 3 bases and J by 3 bases, with 15 bases between. Germline assignment: CDR1 SNHLY and CDR2 FYNNEI. The DNA for the CDR3 is TGTGCCAGCAGTGACCTGACAGCCCCCGTCTACGAGCAGTACTTC. This sequence encodes CASSDLTAPVYEQYF.